Each of the 9 T cell receptor beta chains below was sequenced from the same sample in a study of Ad26.COV2.S vaccination and SARS-CoV-2 variants. Here immunoSEQ multiplex PCR was the method, and the copy in TCRdb shows in-frame clones only, minus some. The sample records about 400,000 clones, roughly four fifths being singletons. Regarding treatment: around 19 received Ad26.COV2.S at low or high dose, single or two shots; 5 received placebo; per-sample allocation not given. Samples were taken on day 63 after the first vaccine or placebo injection. The sample consisted of peripheral blood, taken in a trial of Ad26.COV2.S vaccine versus placebo. Receptors were obtained from a person aged 18 to 59 who received the Ad26.COV2.S COVID-19 vaccine or a placebo.

This clone was found a few times. The J gene is TRBJ1-2, the V gene TRBV27; 7 bases fit TRBD1. Trimming removed 4 bases from V and 4 bases from J; junction bases left unmatched: 6. CDR1 is MNHEY and CDR2 is SMNVEV in the germline V gene (reference sequence). The CDR3 runs to 14 residues. CDR3 loop: CASSSLGQIYGYTF. The CDR3 DNA reads TGTGCCAGCAGTTCACTGGGACAGATCTATGGCTACACCTTC.

The chain uses TRBV20-1 and TRBJ2-5; no reliable D call. Germline CDR1 DFQATT, CDR2 SNEGSKA (reference sequence). V gave up 3 bases and J gave up 7 bases, with 9 bases separating them. The CDR3 loop spans 11 amino acids. The CDR3, as DNA: TGCAGTGCTAGCACCGCAGGGACCCAGTACTTC. Translation: CSASTAGTQYF.

The rearrangement links TRBV29-1 to TRBJ2-1; 10 nucleotides align to TRBD2. Trimming removed 7 bases from V and 4 bases from J; junction bases left unmatched: 7. Per germline, CDR1 SQVTM and CDR2 ANQGSEA. The CDR3 length is 14 residues. For the CDR3, the DNA is TGCAGCGAGACCCGACTAGCGGGTTACAATGAGCAGTTCTTC. Translation: CSETRLAGYNEQFF.

The chain links TRBV7-2 to TRBJ2-6; D is uncertain. Germline V gene sequence: CDR1 SGHTA, CDR2 FQGNSA. The CDR3 is made up of 15 amino acids. Trimming left V 6 bases short and J 2 bases short, with 11 bases between. CDR3 coding DNA: TGTGCCAGCAGGTACTCACTCGCTGGGGCCAACGTCCTGACTTTC. Its protein is CASRYSLAGANVLTF. Full variable domain (rest looked up from reference TRBV7-2 and TRBJ2-6): GAGVSQSPSNKVTEKGKDVELRCDPISGHTALYWYRQSLGQGLEFLIYFQGNSAPDKSGLPSDRFSAERTGGSVSTLTIQRTQQEDSAVYLCASRYSLAGANVLTFGAGSRLTVL.

This chain joins TRBV4-1 and TRBJ2-3, with 7 bases identical to TRBD2. The length of the CDR3 is 17 residues. Germline V gives CDR1 MGHRA, CDR2 YSYEKL. V shed 2 bases and J 2 bases; nucleotides not matched to a gene: 10. CDR3 protein: CASSQFGTIETTDTQYF. Written as DNA, the CDR3 is TGCGCCAGCAGCCAATTTGGGACTATCGAAACCACAGATACGCAGTATTTT.

The chain employs TRBV7-2 and TRBJ1-5; possibly TRBD1 for D (6 bases). In germline, CDR1 is SGHTA, CDR2 FQGNSA. Trimming stripped 6 bases from V and 7 bases from J, with 13 bases between. The CDR3 loop spans 13 amino acids. The CDR3 sequence: CASRQGVYQPQHF. The DNA for the CDR3 is TGTGCCAGCAGACAGGGAGTTTACCAGCCCCAGCATTTT.

This clone occurred once. The chain uses TRBV6-2 or TRBV6-3 and TRBJ1-2; D gene ambiguous. The germline V and J ends were trimmed by 0 bases and 6 bases, with 8 bases remaining between them. CDR1 and CDR2 (germline): MNHEY, SVGEGT. The CDR3 consists of 13 residues. The CDR3 region has the DNA TGTGCCAGCAGTTACTCTCGGGAAAATGGCTACACCTTC. Translating gives CASSYSRENGYTF.

The chain uses TRBV19 and TRBJ2-3; 12 positions match TRBD2. The V and J ends lost 5 bases and 6 bases, in that order; junction bases with no gene match: 6. CDR3 length equals 15 residues. Germline values: CDR1 LNHDA, CDR2 SQIVND (reference sequence). CDR3 in amino acids: CASSFGLAGRDTQYF. The CDR3 nucleotides read TGTGCCAGTAGTTTTGGACTAGCGGGAAGGGATACGCAGTATTTT.

This chain connects TRBV9 to TRBJ1-6; weak D call: TRBD1 (5 bases). Germline CDR1 is SGDLS and CDR2 is YYNGEE. This CDR3 has 15 amino acids. Trimming removed 0 bases from V and 5 bases from J, with 9 bases in between. This chain's CDR3 is CASSVARGDNSPLHF. The CDR3 DNA follows: TGTGCCAGCAGCGTAGCGAGGGGTGATAATTCACCCCTCCACTTT.